A selection of T cell receptor beta chains follows, all from one sample in a study of blood T cell repertoires in COVID-19. Data came from immunoSEQ multiplex PCR; TCRdb stores just in-frame clones and leaves some out. The data hold approximately 70,000 clones, with about 91% observed a single time. The sequenced sample was peripheral blood. The receptors originated from a woman aged 50 to 60 with acute or convalescent COVID-19. CDR3s include the opening cysteine and the closing phenylalanine or tryptophan. The order of the fields is V gene, CDR3 protein.

V: TRBV4-2
CDR3: CASSQSGGAGEKLFF

V: TRBV7-9
CDR3: CASRTGLAGNEQFF

V: TRBV4-2
CDR3: CASSQVGGIEAFF

V: TRBV28
CDR3: CASSPVGQGNSPLHF

V: TRBV6-5
CDR3: CASSYSGQGNEQYF

V: TRBV12-3/TRBV12-4
CDR3: CASSLRIDEQFF

V: TRBV24-1
CDR3: CATSSTGTANTEAFF

V: TRBV14
CDR3: CASSRRSRDSSPYGYTF

V: TRBV12-3/TRBV12-4
CDR3: CASSYSNQPQHF

V: TRBV18
CDR3: CASSPRSNYNEQFF

V: TRBV30
CDR3: CAWRSQLDNQPQHF

V: TRBV5-1
CDR3: CASSAGTVNSPLHF

V: TRBV9
CDR3: CASSAPSAGAPLHF

V: TRBV20-1
CDR3: CSASPAEGPHNEQFF

V: TRBV25-1
CDR3: CASSGGTGGPAGYTF

V: TRBV30
CDR3: CAWSSDTGGQPQHF

V: TRBV19
CDR3: CASSAGTGGYGYTF

V: TRBV18
CDR3: CASSRLAGGTDEQFF

V: TRBV19
CDR3: CASSLFGGSYSNQPQHF

V: TRBV5-4
CDR3: CASSLKQARNTEAFF

V: TRBV5-4
CDR3: CASSFGQNPGNTIYF

V: TRBV2
CDR3: CASSESTVVGETQYF

V: TRBV6-1
CDR3: CASSERPASGGKLFF

V: TRBV3-1/TRBV3-2
CDR3: CASSPYGDTIYF

V: TRBV10-3
CDR3: CAISEPNQPQHF

V: TRBV4-2
CDR3: CASSPTFRDSDSPLHF

V: TRBV5-4
CDR3: CASSLNRVFNSPLHF

V: TRBV29-1
CDR3: CSGKGGENTDTQYF

V: TRBV14
CDR3: CASSQDWGHVYNEQFF

V: TRBV28
CDR3: CASSSGGQGYRETQYF

V: TRBV2
CDR3: CASSDGTGVGNTIYF

V: TRBV4-1
CDR3: CASSRGTGTYEQYF

V: TRBV2
CDR3: CASGAAGARTGELFF

V: TRBV19
CDR3: CATKGQGNEQYF

V: TRBV2
CDR3: CASRAQGANEKLFF

V: TRBV2
CDR3: CASSELQITDTQYF

V: TRBV6-7
CDR3: CASSYSIPLTGRPYNEQFF